Sequencing of this TCR beta chain was carried out in a study of blood T cell repertoires in COVID-19. The overall study: Italy, Spain and the United States were the sources of the convalescent and acute COVID-19 samples. Sources were T cells, B-cell-depleted T cells, or PBMCs; the material itself was cDNA or gDNA.

CDR3 length: 15 residues. Trimming left V 2 bases short and J 5 bases short, with 15 bases between. The germline V gene has CDR1 MNHEY and CDR2 SMNVEV (reference sequence). Per the study methods: Reference gene primer amplification gave nucleated cell count estimates. Assay: immunoSEQ multiplex PCR; the TCRdb copy retains only in-frame clones and omits some. From that table come the V and J calls and clone size; the DNA was used to work out D and trimming. Counted here are approximately 280,000 clones, 70% to 90% occurring once; the ten biggest clones make up around 10%. The chain has TRBV27 and TRBJ1-1, with D unresolved. Source material: peripheral blood. The sequence was collected from a woman aged 65 to 85 with acute or convalescent COVID-19. In nucleotides, the CDR3 is TGTGCCAGCAGTTTACGGGAGGGATTGTGGACTGAAGCTTTCTTT. This encodes CASSLREGLWTEAFF.